The 13 T cell receptor beta chains below were found in one sample sequenced in a study of T cells in Graves' hyperthyroidism and ophthalmopathy (dated by TCRdb to about 2019). The library relied on multiplex PCR. Sequencing instrument: Illumina HiSeq 2000. Amplification of TCR beta CDR3 regions was carried out from RNA transcripts. For the first round of RT-PCR on the TCR CDR3, the HTBI primer set was used together with the Qiagen OneStep RT-PCR kit. TCRdb reran the public reads through fastp at Q25 and MiXCR, keeping productive beta chains. CDR3 protein sequences are deduplicated, and each keeps its most common genes and DNA. The sample table lists a few hundred thousand distinct CDR3 sequences, 15% to 18% of them with a count of one. Jointly, the top ten make up 25% to 30% of the sample. The sequenced sample was blood. These receptors were obtained from a woman aged 18 to 35 with Graves' hyperthyroidism that later progressed to Graves' ophthalmopathy.

The chain carries TRBV28 and TRBJ1-3; D is perhaps TRBD1 (5 bases). V shed 4 bases and J shed 0 bases, with 7 bases lying between them. Germline CDR1 and CDR2: MDHEN and SYDVKM. CDR3 size: 14 residues. CDR3 DNA sequence: TGTGCCAGCAGTTCCGGGGGCTCTGGAAACACCATATATTTT. It translates to CASSSGGSGNTIYF.

This clonotype was counted at least ten times. V gene TRBV20-1 combines with J gene TRBJ2-5; weak D call: TRBD1 (6 bases). The germline V gene encodes CDR1 DFQATT and CDR2 SNEGSKA (reference sequence). Trimming left V 1 base short and J 1 base short, with 19 bases between. This CDR3 contains 17 residues. CDR3 residues: CSARGLGQTTIQETQYF. DNA for the CDR3: TGCAGTGCTAGAGGTCTAGGACAGACTACTATCCAAGAGACCCAGTACTTC.

This clonotype was found a few times. This rearrangement joins TRBV5-1 to TRBJ2-2, with a possible D match to TRBD1 (6 bases). The V gene's germline CDR1 is SGHRS and CDR2 YFSETQ. Trimming pared 1 base from V and 3 bases from J, leaving 10 bases between. The CDR3 contains 15 residues. The CDR3 is CASSLTGPYTGELFF. The CDR3 bases are TGCGCCAGCAGCTTGACAGGGCCGTACACCGGGGAGCTGTTTTTT. Full variable domain (missing parts from reference TRBV5-1 and TRBJ2-2): KAGVTQTPRYLIKTRGQQVTLSCSPISGHRSVSWYQQTPGQGLQFLFEYFSETQRNKGNFPGRFSGRQFSNSRSEMNVSTLELGDSALYLCASSLTGPYTGELFFGEGSRLTVL.

This clonotype was detected only a few times. The V and J genes are TRBV5-1 and TRBJ1-2; D not certain. CDR1 and CDR2 from the germline V gene are SGHRS and YFSETQ. Trimming cost V 4 bases and J 5 bases, with 15 bases left between them. The CDR3 consists of 14 residues. The CDR3 region is CASSLDPTSYGYTF. As DNA, the CDR3 is TGCGCCAGCAGCCTGGATCCTACAAGTTATGGCTACACCTTC.

This clonotype has a count of ten or more. The rearrangement joins TRBV24-1 to TRBJ2-2, with D possibly matching TRBD1 (6 bases). The length of the CDR3 is 13 residues. Germline V gives CDR1 KGHDR, CDR2 SFDVKD. The germline V and J ends were trimmed by 10 bases and 1 base, with 9 bases remaining between them. CDR3 residues: CATMDRNTGELFF. The CDR3 DNA reads TGTGCCACAATGGACAGGAACACCGGGGAGCTGTTTTTT.

At least ten counts were recorded for this clonotype. One end of the junction varies from germline; a read error may be responsible. The rearrangement uses TRBV7-7 and TRBJ2-7; the match to TRBD2 covers 9 bases. Germline loops: CDR1 SSHAT, CDR2 FNYEAQ (reference sequence). The CDR3 extends over 17 amino acids. CDR3: CASSLVIHAGGPYEQYF. DNA of the CDR3: TGTGCTAGCAGCTTAGTGATTCATGCGGGAGGGCCCTACGAGCAGTACTTC. The entire variable domain, with the rest obtained from reference TRBV7-7 and TRBJ2-7, is as follows: GAGVSQSPRYKVTKRGQDVTLRCDPISSHATLYWYQQALGQGPEFLTYFNYEAQPDKSGLPSDRFSAERPEGSISTLTIQRTEQRDSAMYRCASSLVIHAGGPYEQYFGPGTRLTVT.

This clonotype was observed many times. The chain uses TRBV12-3 or TRBV12-4 and TRBJ1-2; D possibly corresponds to TRBD1 (5 bases). Trimming cost V 11 bases and J 2 bases, with 18 bases left between them. The CDR3 spans 14 residues. The chain's CDR3 is CAVTGGLLNYGYTF. In nucleotides, the CDR3 is TGTGCCGTTACCGGGGGTCTTCTCAACTATGGCTACACCTTC.

This clonotype has at least ten counts. The rearrangement uses TRBV28 and TRBJ1-6; D is perhaps TRBD1 (5 bases). With 6 bases removed from V and 9 bases from J, the gap between germline ends came to 18 bases. The CDR3 loop spans 15 amino acids. Germline CDR1 reads MDHEN; CDR2 reads SYDVKM. CDR3 in amino acids: CASSPLGVGSSPLHF. DNA of the CDR3: TGTGCCAGCAGCCCCCTAGGGGTAGGGAGTTCACCCCTCCACTTT.

This rearrangement joins TRBV9 to TRBJ1-3, with unresolved D. The CDR3 has 14 residues. Germline-derived CDR1 and CDR2 are SGDLS and YYNGEE. With 0 bases removed from V and 1 base from J, the gap between germline ends came to 5 bases. CDR3 coding DNA: TGTGCCAGCAGCGTAGGGCAGTCTGGAAACACCATATATTTT. It is translated as CASSVGQSGNTIYF.

The CDR3 DNA reads as TGTGCCAGCAGCCCCATATGGGAGAACACTGAAGCTTTCTTT. Translation gives CASSPIWENTEAFF. V is TRBV7-9 and J is TRBJ1-1, with D unclear. This CDR3 has 14 amino acids. CDR1 is SEHNR, CDR2 FQNEAQ, per germline (reference sequence). The V end lost 5 bases, the J end lost 1 base, and 11 bases lay between the germline ends.

The chain links TRBV9 to TRBJ2-1; 9 nucleotides agree with TRBD2. J lost 0 bases, V lost 1 base, and 5 bases had no gene match. The CDR3 is 17 residues long. Germline CDR1 is SGDLS and CDR2 is YYNGEE. CDR3 residues: CASSVRLADSSYNEQFF. The CDR3 DNA reads TGTGCCAGCAGCGTAAGACTAGCGGATAGCTCCTACAATGAGCAGTTCTTC.

As for this clonotype: A read error may explain this, as a much larger clone is one base away. This chain links TRBV7-6 with TRBJ1-1; the D gene is possibly TRBD1 (5 bases). The CDR3 spans 15 residues. The germline V and J ends were trimmed by 1 base and 6 bases, with 15 bases remaining between them. The germline CDR1 and CDR2 sequences are SGHVS and FNYEAQ. The CDR3 sequence is CASSLGAGLIPEAFF. CDR3 coding DNA: TGTGCCAGCAGCTTAGGGGCAGGGCTAATACCTGAAGCTTTCTTT.

The sample holds many counts of this clonotype. CDR3 nucleotides: TGTGCCAGCGAGGGCTCGGACCTTGAAGCTTTCTTT. Translation: CASEGSDLEAFF. The chain carries TRBV7-9 and TRBJ1-1; D not resolved. CDR3 size: 12 residues. Trimming removed 8 bases from V and 7 bases from J, with 14 bases in between. Per the germline V gene, CDR1 is SEHNR and CDR2 is FQNEAQ (reference sequence).